These 2 T cell receptor beta chains share one sample of origin, sequenced in a study of T-cell memory formation after mild COVID-19. TCRdb reprocessed the 5' RACE reads via MiXCR and lists one record per CDR3 protein. The sample shows approximately 500,000 distinct CDR3 sequences, more than 20% of them seen only once. The sequencing input was PBMCs or a T cell subset sorted from them (not recorded which). Receptors originate from an adult woman who had mild COVID-19 (a few samples of this study predate the infection). Cell type and time point are not known.

The chain combines TRBV28 with TRBJ2-7; tentatively, D is TRBD2 (6 bases). The CDR3 length is 14 residues. CDR1 is MDHEN, CDR2 SYDVKM, per germline. V shed 6 bases and J shed 6 bases, with 18 bases lying between them. The CDR3 DNA is TGTGCCAGCAGGTTGGGGGGTAGAGGTATCGAGCAGTACTTC. It yields the protein CASRLGGRGIEQYF.

There are a few counts of this clonotype. This chain uses TRBV6-1 with TRBJ1-5, with 7 bases aligning to TRBD1. Germline V CDR1 and CDR2: MNHNS, SASEGT. V gave up 0 bases and J gave up 3 bases; unmatched junction bases: 2. The CDR3 has 15 amino acids. CDR3 protein: CASSEAGQDNQPQHF. The CDR3 coding sequence is TGTGCCAGCAGTGAAGCCGGACAGGACAATCAGCCCCAGCATTTT.